The T cell receptor (beta chain) described here comes from a study of identical twins. General study findings and limits: Twin pairs' shared out-of-frame alpha sequences were enriched in low generation probability. The models gave estimates that fell short of the out-of-frame TCR alpha sharing seen in monozygotic twins. Beta clonotypes that were abundant in cord blood contained fewer insertions, a pattern absent from memory repertoires.

In every case, the donor was a healthy Caucasian. The table lists this clonotype with many counts. Its target is not known. TCRdb redid the calling of the 5' RACE reads with MiXCR, one entry per CDR3 protein. Among 350,000 to 450,000 distinct CDR3 sequences listed, 18% were seen once. The CDR3 totals 14 residues. Unmatched junction bases numbered 3, after V lost 6 bases and J lost 1 base. CDR1 MNHNS and CDR2 SASEGT come from the germline V gene. The sequence came from a man between 50 and 59 years old in good health. This rearrangement joins TRBV6-1 to TRBJ2-4, with TRBD2 matching 7 bases. The sequenced sample consisted of naive T cells sorted from blood. For the CDR3, the DNA is TGTGCCAGCAGGAGCGGGATCGCCAAAAACATTCAGTACTTC. Its translation: CASRSGIAKNIQYF.